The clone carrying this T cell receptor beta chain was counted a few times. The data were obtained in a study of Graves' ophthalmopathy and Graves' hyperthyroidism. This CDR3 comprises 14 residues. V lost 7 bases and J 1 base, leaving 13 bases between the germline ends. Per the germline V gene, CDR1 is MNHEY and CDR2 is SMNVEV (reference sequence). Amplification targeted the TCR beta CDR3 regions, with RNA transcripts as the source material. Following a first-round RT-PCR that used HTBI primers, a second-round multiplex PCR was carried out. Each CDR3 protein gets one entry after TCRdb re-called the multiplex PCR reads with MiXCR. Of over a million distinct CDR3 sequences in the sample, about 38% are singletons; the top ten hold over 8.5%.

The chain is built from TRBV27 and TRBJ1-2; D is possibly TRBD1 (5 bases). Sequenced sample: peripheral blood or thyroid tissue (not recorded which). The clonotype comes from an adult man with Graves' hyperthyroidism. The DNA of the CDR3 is TGTGCCAGCACCACCGGGGACGGTAACTATGGCTACACCTTC. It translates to CASTTGDGNYGYTF.